The rows below give T cell receptor beta chains drawn from one sample of a study of CD8 T cells in Susac syndrome. From the immunoSEQ multiplex PCR reads, TCRdb called clonotypes with MiXCR, one entry per CDR3 protein. The table lists a few hundred thousand distinct CDR3 sequences, over 90% of them singletons, with around 0.16% in the top ten. The sample taken for sequencing was CD4+ T cells from PBMCs. The source of these receptors is a human donor with Susac syndrome. The CDR3 runs from the conserved cysteine through the conserved F or W. The D gene is left open where the match is weak. Expanded clones are given a class, and other clones once, few, many or no size at all.

V gene: TRBV12-3/TRBV12-4
J gene: TRBJ2-6
D gene: NA
clone size: NA
CDR3 protein: CASSLMNSGANVLTF
CDR3 DNA: TGTGCCAGCAGTTTAATGAACTCTGGGGCCAACGTCCTGACTTTC

V gene: TRBV6-5
J gene: TRBJ1-2
D gene: TRBD1
clone size: NA
CDR3 protein: CASSYDRTGIYGYTF
CDR3 DNA: TGTGCCAGCAGTTACGATAGGACAGGGATCTATGGCTACACCTTC

V gene: TRBV25-1
J gene: TRBJ2-7
D gene: TRBD1
clone size: NA
CDR3 protein: CASSEYGTGGYYEQYF
CDR3 DNA: TGTGCCAGCAGTGAATACGGGACAGGGGGATACTACGAGCAGTACTTC

V gene: TRBV20-1
J gene: TRBJ2-4
D gene: TRBD1
clone size: once
CDR3 protein: CSASTGGTVAKNIQYF
CDR3 DNA: TGCAGTGCTTCGACAGGGGGAACAGTAGCCAAAAACATTCAGTACTTC

V gene: TRBV7-2
J gene: TRBJ2-7
D gene: NA
clone size: NA
CDR3 protein: CASSRGTESSYEQYF
CDR3 DNA: TGTGCCAGCAGCCGCGGGACAGAGAGTAGTTACGAGCAGTACTTC

V gene: TRBV12-3/TRBV12-4
J gene: TRBJ2-7
D gene: TRBD1
clone size: NA
CDR3 protein: CASSPLIGTGSEQYF
CDR3 DNA: TGTGCCAGCAGTCCCCTTATTGGGACAGGATCCGAGCAGTACTTC

V gene: TRBV4-1
J gene: TRBJ1-5
D gene: TRBD1
clone size: NA
CDR3 protein: CASSQEQGLLNQPQHF
CDR3 DNA: TGCGCCAGCAGCCAAGAACAGGGGCTCCTCAATCAGCCCCAGCATTTT

V gene: TRBV5-6
J gene: TRBJ1-4
D gene: NA
clone size: NA
CDR3 protein: CASSLMTAANEKLFF
CDR3 DNA: TGTGCCAGCAGCTTGATGACAGCTGCTAATGAAAAACTGTTTTTT

V gene: TRBV27
J gene: TRBJ1-4
D gene: NA
clone size: NA
CDR3 protein: CASSGGNSEKLFF
CDR3 DNA: TGTGCCAGCAGTGGGGGTAACAGTGAAAAACTGTTTTTT

V gene: TRBV9
J gene: TRBJ2-7
D gene: NA
clone size: NA
CDR3 protein: CASSVGVATYEQYF
CDR3 DNA: TGTGCCAGCAGCGTAGGTGTGGCCACCTACGAGCAGTACTTC

V gene: TRBV30
J gene: TRBJ1-1
D gene: TRBD1
clone size: NA
CDR3 protein: CAWSAGQVPTEAFF
CDR3 DNA: TGTGCCTGGAGTGCCGGACAGGTTCCCACTGAAGCTTTCTTT

V gene: TRBV11-3
J gene: TRBJ2-2
D gene: TRBD2
clone size: NA
CDR3 protein: CASSWRGGYAGELFF
CDR3 DNA: TGTGCCAGCAGCTGGCGGGGGGGGTACGCCGGGGAGCTGTTTTTT

V gene: TRBV5-4
J gene: TRBJ2-5
D gene: NA
clone size: NA
CDR3 protein: CASRAQYQETQYF
CDR3 DNA: TGTGCCAGCAGGGCACAGTACCAAGAGACCCAGTACTTC

V gene: TRBV19
J gene: TRBJ2-4
D gene: TRBD1
clone size: NA
CDR3 protein: CASSLPPGQGLNIQYF
CDR3 DNA: TGTGCCAGTAGTCTCCCACCGGGACAGGGACTAAACATTCAGTACTTC

V gene: TRBV3-1
J gene: TRBJ2-5
D gene: NA
clone size: NA
CDR3 protein: CASSQAMETQYF
CDR3 DNA: TGTGCCAGCAGCCAGGCTATGGAGACCCAGTACTTC

V gene: TRBV29-1
J gene: TRBJ1-4
D gene: TRBD1
clone size: NA
CDR3 protein: CSGGTGVEKLFF
CDR3 DNA: TGCAGCGGCGGTACAGGGGTGGAAAAACTGTTTTTT

V gene: TRBV20-1
J gene: TRBJ2-3
D gene: TRBD2
clone size: once
CDR3 protein: CSADSGTSGGDTQYF
CDR3 DNA: TGCAGTGCGGATTCCGGGACTAGCGGGGGTGATACGCAGTATTTT

V gene: TRBV6-2/TRBV6-3
J gene: TRBJ2-1
D gene: NA
clone size: NA
CDR3 protein: CASSYSSGSSYNEQFF
CDR3 DNA: TGTGCCAGCAGTTATTCGTCGGGCAGCTCCTACAATGAGCAGTTCTTC

V gene: TRBV6-6
J gene: TRBJ2-4
D gene: NA
clone size: NA
CDR3 protein: CASSSALGDSNIQYF
CDR3 DNA: TGTGCCAGCAGTTCCGCTTTGGGGGATTCGAACATTCAGTACTTC

V gene: TRBV12-3/TRBV12-4
J gene: TRBJ1-3
D gene: TRBD1
clone size: NA
CDR3 protein: CASSLGDSLIYF
CDR3 DNA: TGTGCCAGCAGTTTAGGGGACAGCCTCATATATTTT

V gene: TRBV27
J gene: TRBJ1-6
D gene: TRBD1
clone size: NA
CDR3 protein: CASRDHTGEDSPLHF
CDR3 DNA: TGTGCCAGCAGGGACCATACAGGGGAGGATTCACCCCTCCACTTT

V gene: TRBV20-1
J gene: TRBJ2-7
D gene: TRBD1
clone size: once
CDR3 protein: CSARDLRQGSGEQYF
CDR3 DNA: TGCAGTGCTAGAGACCTCCGACAGGGTTCGGGCGAGCAGTACTTC

V gene: TRBV20-1
J gene: TRBJ2-1
D gene: NA
clone size: NA
CDR3 protein: CSAPPAGGDNEQFF
CDR3 DNA: TGCAGTGCTCCCCCTGCGGGTGGCGACAATGAGCAGTTCTTC

V gene: TRBV7-9
J gene: TRBJ2-7
D gene: TRBD2
clone size: NA
CDR3 protein: CASSSRTRNSEQYF
CDR3 DNA: TGTGCCAGCAGCTCCAGGACTAGGAACAGCGAGCAGTACTTC

V gene: TRBV25-1
J gene: TRBJ2-3
D gene: NA
clone size: once
CDR3 protein: CASSRTDPPRDTQYF
CDR3 DNA: TGTGCCAGCTCAAGGACGGACCCCCCCCGTGATACGCAGTATTTT

V gene: TRBV7-2
J gene: TRBJ2-1
D gene: NA
clone size: NA
CDR3 protein: CASSVQGDEQFF
CDR3 DNA: TGTGCCAGCAGCGTTCAGGGTGATGAGCAGTTCTTC

V gene: TRBV29-1
J gene: TRBJ2-3
D gene: NA
clone size: once
CDR3 protein: CSVESSTTQYF
CDR3 DNA: TGCAGCGTTGAGTCGTCCACCACGCAGTATTTT

V gene: TRBV5-4
J gene: TRBJ2-5
D gene: TRBD2
clone size: NA
CDR3 protein: CASSPSAGVETQYF
CDR3 DNA: TGTGCCAGCAGCCCTTCCGCGGGGGTGGAGACCCAGTACTTC

V gene: TRBV29-1
J gene: TRBJ2-3
D gene: TRBD1
clone size: NA
CDR3 protein: CSAATGSPDTQYF
CDR3 DNA: TGCAGCGCCGCGACAGGGTCCCCAGATACGCAGTATTTT

V gene: TRBV6-2/TRBV6-3
J gene: TRBJ2-5
D gene: NA
clone size: NA
CDR3 protein: CASSWGETQYF
CDR3 DNA: TGTGCCAGCAGTTGGGGGGAGACCCAGTACTTC

V gene: TRBV25-1
J gene: TRBJ1-1
D gene: NA
clone size: NA
CDR3 protein: CAARGRSNTEAFF
CDR3 DNA: TGTGCTGCTAGGGGCAGATCGAACACTGAAGCTTTCTTT

V gene: TRBV5-1
J gene: TRBJ2-5
D gene: NA
clone size: NA
CDR3 protein: CASSRTRIETQYF
CDR3 DNA: TGCGCCAGCAGCCGTACTAGGATAGAGACCCAGTACTTC

V gene: TRBV12-3/TRBV12-4
J gene: TRBJ2-3
D gene: NA
clone size: once
CDR3 protein: CASSSLVRGYTDTQYF
CDR3 DNA: TGTGCCAGCAGCTCCCTGGTGAGAGGCTACACAGATACGCAGTATTTT

V gene: TRBV15
J gene: TRBJ1-1
D gene: NA
clone size: NA
CDR3 protein: CATSSVNTEAFF
CDR3 DNA: TGTGCCACCAGCAGTGTGAACACTGAAGCTTTCTTT

V gene: TRBV7-2
J gene: TRBJ2-2
D gene: TRBD2
clone size: NA
CDR3 protein: CASSQRFSGGLNTGELFF
CDR3 DNA: TGTGCCAGCAGCCAGCGGTTTAGCGGGGGACTGAACACCGGGGAGCTGTTTTTT

V gene: TRBV2
J gene: TRBJ2-1
D gene: TRBD2
clone size: once
CDR3 protein: CASSVGEGWSYNEQFF
CDR3 DNA: TGTGCCAGCAGTGTTGGGGAGGGTTGGTCCTACAATGAGCAGTTCTTC

V gene: TRBV9
J gene: TRBJ1-1
D gene: TRBD1
clone size: NA
CDR3 protein: CASSVVPRLDRGSTEAFF
CDR3 DNA: TGTGCCAGCAGCGTAGTCCCTCGATTGGACAGGGGTTCCACTGAAGCTTTCTTT

V gene: TRBV12-3/TRBV12-4
J gene: TRBJ1-1
D gene: NA
clone size: NA
CDR3 protein: CASSLGFGANTEAFF
CDR3 DNA: TGTGCCAGCAGTTTAGGCTTCGGGGCGAACACTGAAGCTTTCTTT

V gene: TRBV27
J gene: TRBJ1-4
D gene: NA
clone size: NA
CDR3 protein: CASSSPGGTIEKLFF
CDR3 DNA: TGTGCCAGCAGTTCCCCCGGGGGGACTATTGAAAAACTGTTTTTT

V gene: TRBV20-1
J gene: TRBJ2-7
D gene: TRBD1
clone size: NA
CDR3 protein: CSARVIDRGDYEQYF
CDR3 DNA: TGCAGTGCTAGAGTGATCGACAGGGGGGACTACGAGCAGTACTTC

V gene: TRBV6-2/TRBV6-3
J gene: TRBJ1-3
D gene: NA
clone size: NA
CDR3 protein: CASSYSDRRSGNTIYF
CDR3 DNA: TGTGCCAGCAGTTACTCGGACCGCCGCTCTGGAAACACCATATATTTT

V gene: TRBV18
J gene: TRBJ2-7
D gene: TRBD1
clone size: NA
CDR3 protein: CASSHSLGQGGEQYF
CDR3 DNA: TGTGCCAGCTCTCATTCACTGGGACAGGGAGGCGAGCAGTACTTC

V gene: TRBV7-8
J gene: TRBJ2-1
D gene: TRBD1
clone size: NA
CDR3 protein: CASSAAGTGAAEQFF
CDR3 DNA: TGTGCCAGCAGCGCAGCCGGGACAGGGGCTGCTGAGCAGTTCTTC

V gene: TRBV6-2/TRBV6-3
J gene: TRBJ1-1
D gene: NA
clone size: NA
CDR3 protein: CASSSGILGAFF
CDR3 DNA: TGTGCCAGCAGTTCAGGGATCCTAGGAGCTTTCTTT

V gene: TRBV4-3
J gene: TRBJ2-3
D gene: TRBD1
clone size: NA
CDR3 protein: CASSRAGQGRTDTQYF
CDR3 DNA: TGCGCCAGCAGCCGGGCTGGACAGGGGCGCACAGATACGCAGTATTTT

V gene: TRBV18
J gene: TRBJ1-1
D gene: NA
clone size: few
CDR3 protein: CASSPTRGNTEAFF
CDR3 DNA: TGTGCCAGCTCACCAACCAGGGGGAACACTGAAGCTTTCTTT

V gene: TRBV28
J gene: TRBJ2-3
D gene: TRBD2
clone size: NA
CDR3 protein: CASSPGGLDTQYF
CDR3 DNA: TGTGCCAGCAGTCCGGGGGGGCTGGATACGCAGTATTTT

V gene: TRBV12-3/TRBV12-4
J gene: TRBJ2-3
D gene: NA
clone size: once
CDR3 protein: CASSLIGQPPGLTQYF
CDR3 DNA: TGTGCCAGCAGTTTAATTGGTCAGCCACCAGGGTTGACGCAGTATTTT

V gene: TRBV2
J gene: TRBJ1-5
D gene: NA
clone size: NA
CDR3 protein: CASSEPGLYQPQHF
CDR3 DNA: TGTGCCAGCAGTGAACCGGGGCTTTATCAGCCCCAGCATTTT

V gene: TRBV30
J gene: TRBJ2-3
D gene: TRBD2
clone size: NA
CDR3 protein: CAWSGIAGFTDTQYF
CDR3 DNA: TGTGCCTGGAGTGGAATAGCGGGGTTTACAGATACGCAGTATTTT

V gene: TRBV5-1
J gene: TRBJ2-2
D gene: NA
clone size: NA
CDR3 protein: CASNGQTNTGELFF
CDR3 DNA: TGCGCCAGCAACGGACAGACGAACACCGGGGAGCTGTTTTTT

V gene: TRBV7-7
J gene: TRBJ2-5
D gene: NA
clone size: NA
CDR3 protein: CASSLDPGKATQYF
CDR3 DNA: TGTGCTAGCAGCTTAGATCCGGGGAAGGCGACCCAGTACTTC